These 26 T cell receptor beta chains originate from one sample sequenced in a study of CD8 T cells in Susac syndrome. Random hexamers were used to reverse transcribe roughly 0.5 to 1 ug of RNA. One entry per CDR3 protein results from TCRdb running MiXCR on the immunoSEQ multiplex PCR reads. The repertoire has around 80,000 distinct CDR3 sequences, roughly 94% of them found once; the top ten carry 0.52%. Sequencing was carried out using CD8+ T cells from PBMCs. The origin of the receptors is a human donor with Susac syndrome.

This chain uses TRBV9 with TRBJ2-7, with a possible D match to TRBD2 (5 bases). Trimming left V 0 bases short and J 9 bases short, with 16 bases between. From germline, CDR1 is SGDLS and CDR2 YYNGEE. This CDR3 is built from 14 residues. Written as DNA, the CDR3 is TGTGCCAGCAGCGTAGCTGACGGGCAGGAGGTGCAGTACTTC. Its protein is CASSVADGQEVQYF.

The chain has TRBV14 and TRBJ2-7; the D is unclear. In germline, CDR1 is SGHDN, CDR2 FVKESK. V gave up 5 bases and J gave up 2 bases, with 4 bases separating them. CDR3 length equals 11 residues. CDR3 region: CASSATYEQYF. The CDR3 region has the DNA TGTGCCAGCAGCGCGACCTACGAGCAGTACTTC.

The chain carries TRBV24-1 and TRBJ2-3; D is ambiguous. V was clipped by 4 bases and J by 5 bases, with 9 bases between them. The CDR3 is made up of 13 amino acids. Germline loops: CDR1 KGHDR, CDR2 SFDVKD. CDR3 nucleotides: TGTGCCACCAGTGAGAGGATGGGAGATACGCAGTATTTT. It encodes CATSERMGDTQYF.

This chain links TRBV4-3 with TRBJ1-1; 7 positions match TRBD1. The germline gives CDR1 LGHNA, CDR2 YSLEER. There are 14 residues in the CDR3. Trimming cost V 4 bases and J 6 bases; bases outside gene matches: 8. DNA for the CDR3: TGCGCCAGCAGCCGCCACAGGGGAACGTCTGAAGCTTTCTTT. Translated: CASSRHRGTSEAFF.

The chain combines TRBV9 with TRBJ2-5, with 7 bases matching TRBD1. Per germline, CDR1 SGDLS and CDR2 YYNGEE. Trimming at V came to 3 bases and at J to 4 bases, leaving 9 bases not matched to a gene. The CDR3 is 15 amino acids. This chain's CDR3 is CASSGQGAVGETQYF. In DNA form, the CDR3 reads TGTGCCAGCAGCGGACAGGGAGCGGTTGGAGAGACCCAGTACTTC.

The V and J genes are TRBV3-1 and TRBJ2-7; D may be TRBD1 or TRBD2 (5 bases each). V shed 3 bases and J shed 2 bases, with 20 bases lying between them. Per the germline V gene, CDR1 is LGHDT and CDR2 is YNNKEL (reference sequence). This CDR3 comprises 17 residues. CDR3 region: CASSHKRGVWATYEQYF. The CDR3 nucleotides read TGTGCCAGCAGCCACAAAAGGGGAGTTTGGGCGACCTACGAGCAGTACTTC.

The V call is TRBV5-4, the J call TRBJ2-3; 8 nucleotides align to TRBD1. Germline V gene data show CDR1 as SGHNT and CDR2 as YYREEE (reference sequence). J gave up 4 bases and V 9 bases, and 7 bases lay outside the gene matches. CDR3 size: 13 residues. CDR3 bases: TGTGCCACTTCAGGGGGCCTTGCAGATACGCAGTATTTT. This translates into CATSGGLADTQYF.

The V gene is TRBV5-5, the J gene TRBJ2-3, with TRBD2 identical over 7 bases. The CDR3 extends over 13 amino acids. The ends lost 4 bases at V and 6 bases at J; junction bases unmatched: 5. Germline CDR1 reads SGHKS; CDR2 reads YYEKEE (reference sequence). The CDR3, as DNA: TGTGCCAGCAGCCCAACCGGGGGGGATACGCAGTATTTT. Translated: CASSPTGGDTQYF. The complete variable domain, with remaining parts taken from reference TRBV5-5 and TRBJ2-3, reads DAGVTQSPTHLIKTRGQQVTLRCSPISGHKSVSWYQQVLGQGPQFIFQYYEKEERGRGNFPDRFSARQFPNYSSELNVNALLLGDSALYLCASSPTGGDTQYFGPGTRLTVL.

The CDR3 DNA reads TGTGCCAGCAGCGTAAGCGGGGGAGACTACAATGAGCAGTTCTTC. It is translated as CASSVSGGDYNEQFF. The chain links TRBV9 to TRBJ2-1; 8 bases match TRBD2. The CDR3 has 15 amino acids. Germline CDR1 reads SGDLS; CDR2 reads YYNGEE. V gave up 1 base and J gave up 3 bases; unmatched junction bases: 3.

The chain links TRBV27 to TRBJ1-1, with D perhaps TRBD1 (6 bases). Trimming removed 4 bases at V and 0 bases at J, with 9 bases between. Per germline, CDR1 MNHEY and CDR2 SMNVEV (reference sequence). The CDR3 has 14 residues. CDR3 protein: CASSSGHLNTEAFF. CDR3 DNA sequence: TGTGCCAGCAGTTCGGGACATTTGAACACTGAAGCTTTCTTT.

The chain employs TRBV29-1 and TRBJ1-5; D is ambiguous. CDR3 size: 12 residues. Trimming took off 6 bases at V and 4 bases at J, with 10 bases between the two ends. Germline lookup yields CDR1 SQVTM and CDR2 ANQGSEA. The CDR3: CSVGRENQPQHF. The CDR3 DNA is TGCAGCGTCGGACGGGAGAATCAGCCCCAGCATTTT.

The chain uses TRBV27 and TRBJ2-7; TRBD1 matches at 7 bases. This CDR3 has 14 residues. Germline CDR1 reads MNHEY; CDR2 reads SMNVEV (reference sequence). After removal of 1 base from V and 2 bases from J, the junction contained 2 bases not matched to a gene. CDR3 in DNA: TGTGCCAGCAGTTTATTAGGGACAGCCTACGAGCAGTACTTC. Amino acid sequence: CASSLLGTAYEQYF.

This chain uses TRBV30 with TRBJ2-1; TRBD1 agrees at 9 bases. This CDR3 is 12 amino acids long. The junction had 5 bases not matched to a gene; V was cut back by 5 bases and J by 9 bases. CDR1 and CDR2 (germline): GTSNPN, SVGIG (reference sequence). The CDR3 sequence is CAWADRGSEQFF. CDR3 bases: TGTGCCTGGGCCGACAGGGGGAGTGAGCAGTTCTTC.

The chain recombines TRBV29-1 with TRBJ2-7; D not resolved. The CDR3 is 12 residues long. Germline assignment: CDR1 SQVTM and CDR2 ANQGSEA. V gave up 0 bases and J gave up 4 bases, with 7 bases separating them. The CDR3 nucleotides are TGCAGCGTTGAAGATCTTGGATACGAGCAGTACTTC. This sequence encodes CSVEDLGYEQYF.

The J gene is TRBJ2-5, the V gene TRBV4-3, with a possible D match to TRBD1 (6 bases). Germline V gives CDR1 LGHNA, CDR2 YSLEER. The CDR3 is made up of 15 amino acids. Trimming cost V 4 bases and J 4 bases, with 16 bases left between them. CDR3 region: CASSRAWGRGETQYF. The CDR3 DNA sequence: TGCGCCAGCAGCCGGGCGTGGGGGCGAGGAGAGACCCAGTACTTC.

V and J are TRBV5-6 and TRBJ2-7; possibly TRBD2 for D (6 bases). Trimming cost V 0 bases and J 5 bases, with 15 bases left between them. CDR1 and CDR2 (germline): SGHDT, YYEEEE. This CDR3 has 15 residues. The CDR3 DNA sequence: TGTGCCAGCAGCTTGGCCAGGAGGGGAGCCCACGAGCAGTACTTC. Its translation is CASSLARRGAHEQYF.

The rearrangement joins TRBV30 to TRBJ1-1; D not certain. Germline V gene lookup returns CDR1 GTSNPN and CDR2 SVGIG (reference sequence). The CDR3 is 12 residues long. Trimming stripped 0 bases from V and 8 bases from J, with 10 bases between. CDR3 sequence: CAWSVRGREAFF. The CDR3 DNA follows: TGTGCCTGGAGTGTACGAGGGCGAGAAGCTTTCTTT.

The chain combines TRBV12-3 or TRBV12-4 with TRBJ2-2; D unclear. The CDR3 runs to 11 residues. The ends were cut back, 8 bases at V and 6 bases at J, with 7 bases in the middle. The CDR3 is CASLMAGELFF. The CDR3 region has the DNA TGTGCCAGCCTGATGGCCGGGGAGCTGTTTTTT.

The J gene is TRBJ2-2, the V gene TRBV9, with D uncertain. CDR1 is SGDLS and CDR2 is YYNGEE in the germline V gene. Trimming removed 4 bases at V and 4 bases at J, with 14 bases between. CDR3 length: 15 amino acids. The CDR3 DNA sequence: TGTGCCAGCAGCCCCTATAGGCAGGCCACCGGGGAGCTGTTTTTT. The encoded protein is CASSPYRQATGELFF.

The genes are TRBV28 and TRBJ1-1; a possible D gene is TRBD1 (6 bases). The V end lost 9 bases, the J end lost 8 bases, and 16 bases lay between the germline ends. CDR1 is MDHEN and CDR2 is SYDVKM in the germline V gene. The CDR3 contains 12 residues. The CDR3 reads CASSYQTGEAFF. The CDR3 coding sequence is TGTGCCAGTTCATACCAAACAGGGGAAGCTTTCTTT.

The genes are TRBV20-1 and TRBJ2-5; 9 bases map to TRBD1. Germline assignment: CDR1 DFQATT and CDR2 SNEGSKA (reference sequence). The V segment lost 0 bases and the J segment 2 bases; nucleotides outside the gene matches: 1. The CDR3 length is 14 residues. The CDR3 here is CSAREGQGQETQYF. For the CDR3, the DNA is TGCAGTGCTAGAGAGGGACAGGGTCAAGAGACCCAGTACTTC.

V is TRBV20-1 and J is TRBJ1-1, with 8 bases matching TRBD1. The germline gives CDR1 DFQATT, CDR2 SNEGSKA (reference sequence). The CDR3 spans 13 residues. V dropped 3 bases and J dropped 5; count of bases not matched to a gene: 5. CDR3 sequence: CSARGQEETEAFF. The CDR3 nucleotides are TGCAGTGCTAGGGGACAGGAGGAGACTGAAGCTTTCTTT.

The chain recombines TRBV7-3 with TRBJ2-3; TRBD1 aligns across 7 bases. Germline lookup yields CDR1 SGHTA and CDR2 FQGTGA. Trimming at V came to 6 bases and at J to 6 bases, leaving 9 bases not matched to a gene. The CDR3 is made up of 14 amino acids. In DNA form, the CDR3 reads TGTGCCAGCAGAAAAGACAGGGTTGGGGATACGCAGTATTTT. It is translated as CASRKDRVGDTQYF.

The J gene is TRBJ2-1, the V gene TRBV20-1; TRBD2 matches at 9 bases. Germline V gene lookup returns CDR1 DFQATT and CDR2 SNEGSKA (reference sequence). J gave up 8 bases and V 0 bases, and 5 bases lay outside the gene matches. This CDR3 is built from 14 residues. The CDR3 DNA reads as TGCAGTGCTAGAGATATACTAGCGGGCTATGAGCAGTTCTTC. Its translation: CSARDILAGYEQFF.

The genes are TRBV9 and TRBJ2-6, with 10 bases that match TRBD1. Trimming removed 4 bases from V and 3 bases from J; junction bases left unmatched: 10. The CDR3 is made up of 18 amino acids. From germline, CDR1 is SGDLS and CDR2 YYNGEE. The CDR3 loop is CASSYGGTGVYGANVLTF. The CDR3 DNA sequence: TGTGCCAGCAGCTATGGGGGGACAGGGGTGTATGGGGCCAACGTCCTGACTTTC.

CDR3 in DNA: TGCGCCAGCAGCTCGGGACAGGGGTTCGACGAGCAGTACTTC. This gives the protein CASSSGQGFDEQYF. V usage is TRBV5-1 and J usage is TRBJ2-7; 10 bases map to TRBD1. The CDR3 spans 14 residues. V trimming: 3 bases; J trimming: 5 bases; junction bases outside the gene matches: 5. From germline, CDR1 is SGHRS and CDR2 YFSETQ.